Listed below are T cell receptor beta chains from one sample, sequenced in a study of T cells after yellow fever vaccination. One entry per CDR3 protein, called by TCRdb with MiXCR from the 5' RACE reads. Here the sample spans 300,000 to 400,000 distinct CDR3 sequences, approximately 9% being singletons. The starting material was PBMCs, obtained on the day of the first yellow fever vaccination. These receptors all stem from a man aged 18 to 29 who received the YFV17D yellow fever vaccine. Each CDR3 is given with its conserved first and last residue. D genes are given only for firm matches. Not all rows give a size; the values are once, few, many and, for expanded clones, a class.

J: TRBJ1-1; size: -; V: TRBV7-7; D: -; DNA: TGTGCCAGCAGTGACAGCCGGAACACTGAAGCTTTCTTT; CDR3: CASSDSRNTEAFF
J: TRBJ1-5; size: few; V: TRBV7-2; D: -; DNA: TGTGCCAGCAGGTTTACAGGGCCCGGTCAGCCCCAGCATTTT; CDR3: CASRFTGPGQPQHF
J: TRBJ2-7; size: many; V: TRBV4-2; D: TRBD1; DNA: TGTGCCAGCAGCCCAGAGACAGGGGGAGTGGGCGAGCAGTACTTC; CDR3: CASSPETGGVGEQYF
J: TRBJ2-5; size: many; V: TRBV5-5; D: -; DNA: TGTGCCAGCAGCTTATACGGACAAGAGACCCAGTACTTC; CDR3: CASSLYGQETQYF
J: TRBJ1-1; size: many; V: TRBV7-3; D: -; DNA: TGTGCCAGCAGCCGATCGAGGACGGAGAACACTGAAGCTTTCTTT; CDR3: CASSRSRTENTEAFF
J: TRBJ2-6; size: -; V: TRBV7-8; D: -; DNA: TGTGCCAGCAGCGAAGTCTCTGGTACCAACGTCCTGACTTTC; CDR3: CASSEVSGTNVLTF
J: TRBJ2-3; size: many; V: TRBV12-3/TRBV12-4; D: -; DNA: TGTGCCAGCAGTTTTAGGGAGACAGATACGCAGTATTTT; CDR3: CASSFRETDTQYF
J: TRBJ1-1; size: -; V: TRBV10-3; D: -; DNA: TGTGCCATCAGTGACCTTGAGGTGGCAGCTTTCTTT; CDR3: CAISDLEVAAFF
J: TRBJ1-1; size: -; V: TRBV7-2; D: -; DNA: TGTGCCAGCAGCTCACGATTGGGGGAGGCGGCTGAAGCTTTCTTT; CDR3: CASSSRLGEAAEAFF
J: TRBJ1-2; size: -; V: TRBV20-1; D: -; DNA: TGCAGTGCTAGAACCCGGACTGGAGAGGGCTACACCTTC; CDR3: CSARTRTGEGYTF
J: TRBJ2-1; size: many; V: TRBV5-1; D: TRBD1; DNA: TGCGCCAGCAGCTTGGAGGGACAGGGGGGGGATGAGCAGTTCTTC; CDR3: CASSLEGQGGDEQFF
J: TRBJ1-4; size: -; V: TRBV12-5; D: -; DNA: TGTGCTAGTGGTTTGGAAGGGCGGAACGCAACTAATGAAAAACTGTTTTTT; CDR3: CASGLEGRNATNEKLFF
J: TRBJ2-5; size: -; V: TRBV7-2; D: TRBD2; DNA: TGTGCCAGCAGTCCCGGACTAGCGGGCCAGACCCAGTACTTC; CDR3: CASSPGLAGQTQYF
J: TRBJ2-5; size: -; V: TRBV6-2/TRBV6-3; D: TRBD2; DNA: TGTGTCAGCGCGGGGGGCGAAGAGACCCAGTACTTC; CDR3: CVSAGGEETQYF
J: TRBJ1-5; size: few; V: TRBV25-1; D: -; DNA: TGTGCCTCCGGTCGGGCAGGCAATCAGCCCCAGCATTTT; CDR3: CASGRAGNQPQHF
J: TRBJ1-2; size: many; V: TRBV3-1; D: -; DNA: TGTGCCAGCAGCCCTTCAAGTCTCGGGGATGGCTACACCTTC; CDR3: CASSPSSLGDGYTF
J: TRBJ2-7; size: few; V: TRBV28; D: -; DNA: TGTGCCAGCAGTTTATCACCCAGGGAGCAGTACTTC; CDR3: CASSLSPREQYF
J: TRBJ2-1; size: -; V: TRBV12-3/TRBV12-4; D: TRBD1; DNA: TGTGCCAGCAGTTACGGACAGGTGATCTACAATGAGCAGTTCTTC; CDR3: CASSYGQVIYNEQFF
J: TRBJ2-7; size: few; V: TRBV15; D: TRBD1; DNA: TGTGCCACCAGCGGGCGACAGGGGGCTAACTTCTCCTACGAGCAGTACTTC; CDR3: CATSGRQGANFSYEQYF
J: TRBJ1-1; size: -; V: TRBV12-3/TRBV12-4; D: -; DNA: TGTGCCAGCAGCTATCGAGGGGGAGGGCTAGGCACTGAAGCTTTCTTT; CDR3: CASSYRGGGLGTEAFF
J: TRBJ2-7; size: -; V: TRBV3-1; D: -; DNA: TGTGCCAGCAGCCCGTCCTGGTTTTACGAGCAGTACTTC; CDR3: CASSPSWFYEQYF
J: TRBJ1-1; size: few; V: TRBV14; D: -; DNA: TGTGCCAGCAGCCAAGATCACTACTTCACCGGGTACACTGAAGCTTTCTTT; CDR3: CASSQDHYFTGYTEAFF
J: TRBJ1-1; size: few; V: TRBV7-6; D: -; DNA: TGTGCCAGCAGCTTAACAGGGTTATGGGACACTGAAGCTTTCTTT; CDR3: CASSLTGLWDTEAFF
J: TRBJ2-1; size: -; V: TRBV20-1; D: TRBD1; DNA: TGCAGTGCTAACCGGGACAGGGGCTATGAGCAGTTCTTC; CDR3: CSANRDRGYEQFF
J: TRBJ1-2; size: few; V: TRBV6-4; D: TRBD1; DNA: TGTGCCAGCAGATACTCTAACGGACAGGGGCACTATGGCTACACCTTC; CDR3: CASRYSNGQGHYGYTF
J: TRBJ1-2; size: few; V: TRBV12-3/TRBV12-4; D: TRBD1; DNA: TGTGCCAGCAGTATTGGGACAGGGGGCTCCTCCAGGTACACCTTC; CDR3: CASSIGTGGSSRYTF
J: TRBJ2-6; size: -; V: TRBV6-6; D: -; DNA: TGTGCCAGCAGTAACGTCCTGACTTTC; CDR3: CASSNVLTF
J: TRBJ1-6; size: few; V: TRBV5-1; D: TRBD1; DNA: TGCGCCAGCAGCTTGGGACAGGGGCTTAATTCACCCCTCCACTTT; CDR3: CASSLGQGLNSPLHF
J: TRBJ2-7; size: -; V: TRBV5-1; D: -; DNA: TGCGCCAGCAGCGCAGAAGGCTCCGGAGTGTACTTC; CDR3: CASSAEGSGVYF
J: TRBJ1-2; size: -; V: TRBV7-2; D: -; DNA: TGTGCCAGCAGCATGCCAAGGGACACTACTAACTATGGCTACACCTTC; CDR3: CASSMPRDTTNYGYTF
J: TRBJ1-5; size: -; V: TRBV7-2; D: -; DNA: TGTGCCAGCAGCCCGTCACGGGGGGAACAGCCCCAGCATTTT; CDR3: CASSPSRGEQPQHF
J: TRBJ2-4; size: few; V: TRBV20-1; D: -; DNA: TGCAGTGCTAGTACACTGGAGGGGGACATTCAGTACTTC; CDR3: CSASTLEGDIQYF
J: TRBJ2-1; size: few; V: TRBV12-3/TRBV12-4; D: TRBD2; DNA: TGTGCCAGCAGTTTAATAGGGACTAGCGGGCCACCGTTCTTC; CDR3: CASSLIGTSGPPFF
J: TRBJ2-3; size: few; V: TRBV6-6; D: TRBD1; DNA: TGTGCCAGCAGACCCAGGGGGCAAACGCAGTATTTT; CDR3: CASRPRGQTQYF
J: TRBJ2-2; size: -; V: TRBV3-1; D: TRBD2; DNA: TGTGCCTTCAGTGCCGCGACTTTGCGGGGGGGCCTCGGCGGGGAGCTGTTTTTT; CDR3: CAFSAATLRGGLGGELFF
J: TRBJ2-1; size: -; V: TRBV11-3; D: -; DNA: TGTGCCAGCAGCTTAGGAGGGGGGACAGCGAATGAGCAGTTCTTC; CDR3: CASSLGGGTANEQFF
J: TRBJ2-3; size: few; V: TRBV7-7; D: TRBD1; DNA: TGTGCCAGCAGCTTAAGGGACAGGGACACAGATACGCAGTATTTT; CDR3: CASSLRDRDTDTQYF
J: TRBJ2-5; size: few; V: TRBV7-6; D: -; DNA: TGTGCCAGCAGCCCCCTCGCGGGAAGTGGCGAGACCCAGTACTTC; CDR3: CASSPLAGSGETQYF
J: TRBJ2-2; size: many; V: TRBV27; D: TRBD2; DNA: TGTGCCAGCAGTTTACTTATAGCGGGGGGGCAAGGCGGGGAGCTGTTTTTT; CDR3: CASSLLIAGGQGGELFF
J: TRBJ1-1; size: many; V: TRBV21-1; D: -; DNA: TGTGCCAGCAGCAAATGGGTGGTCACTGAAGCTTTCTTT; CDR3: CASSKWVVTEAFF
J: TRBJ2-7; size: -; V: TRBV7-2; D: -; DNA: TGTGCCAGCAGCATTATGGGTGATAGCTCCTACGAGCAGTACTTC; CDR3: CASSIMGDSSYEQYF
J: TRBJ2-1; size: few; V: TRBV5-1; D: TRBD1; DNA: TGCGCCAGCAGCTGGGGGGGACAGGGGAACCATGAGCAGTTCTTC; CDR3: CASSWGGQGNHEQFF
J: TRBJ2-4; size: -; V: TRBV20-1; D: TRBD2; DNA: TGCAGTGCTCGGGGACTAGCGGGGGGGGCGACCAAAAACATTCAGTACTTC; CDR3: CSARGLAGGATKNIQYF
J: TRBJ2-5; size: -; V: TRBV24-1; D: -; DNA: TGTGCCACCAGTGAACCCCGATCCGCCGGTGAGACCCAGTACTTC; CDR3: CATSEPRSAGETQYF
J: TRBJ1-2; size: few; V: TRBV11-2; D: -; DNA: TGTGCCAGCAGCTTAGACGGCCGGACTAACTATGGCTACACCTTC; CDR3: CASSLDGRTNYGYTF
J: TRBJ1-3; size: -; V: TRBV4-2; D: -; DNA: TGTGCCAGCAGCCAAGCAGCCGGCGGGTCCGCTGGAAACACCATATATTTT; CDR3: CASSQAAGGSAGNTIYF
J: TRBJ2-6; size: -; V: TRBV7-9; D: -; DNA: TGTGCCAGCAGCTCCCCGATTGCTGGGGCCAACGTCCTGACTTTC; CDR3: CASSSPIAGANVLTF
J: TRBJ2-5; size: -; V: TRBV10-2; D: -; DNA: TGCGCCAGCCGACGGACGGCTGCAGGTGGGGAGACCCAGTACTTC; CDR3: CASRRTAAGGETQYF
J: TRBJ1-5; size: -; V: TRBV4-1; D: -; DNA: TGCGCCAGCAGCCAAGCGGCGGGCCAGCCCCAGCATTTT; CDR3: CASSQAAGQPQHF
J: TRBJ2-3; size: many; V: TRBV2; D: TRBD2; DNA: TGTGCCAGCAGTGTCGGACTAGCGGGGACAGATACGCAGTATTTT; CDR3: CASSVGLAGTDTQYF
J: TRBJ2-2; size: -; V: TRBV6-2/TRBV6-3; D: -; DNA: TGTGCCAGCAGTTACAGTCCGACCCACACCGGGGAGCTGTTTTTT; CDR3: CASSYSPTHTGELFF
J: TRBJ2-5; size: -; V: TRBV30; D: TRBD2; DNA: TGTGCCTGGGAGCGGGGGTCGGCTGAGACCCAGTACTTC; CDR3: CAWERGSAETQYF
J: TRBJ2-3; size: -; V: TRBV7-9; D: -; DNA: TGTGCCACGGCCCTAGGGACAGATACGCAGTATTTT; CDR3: CATALGTDTQYF
J: TRBJ2-5; size: -; V: TRBV12-5; D: -; DNA: TGTGCTAGTGGTTTGGGTTTGATTGGGGGCCAAGAGGAGACCCAGTACTTC; CDR3: CASGLGLIGGQEETQYF
J: TRBJ2-1; size: few; V: TRBV7-2; D: -; DNA: TGTGCCAGCAGCTTAACCCCGGGGGTGGCAGGGCTGAATGAGCAGTTCTTC; CDR3: CASSLTPGVAGLNEQFF
J: TRBJ2-5; size: -; V: TRBV6-5; D: -; DNA: TGTGCCAGCAGTTACTCCCCGTACCAAGAGACCCAGTACTTC; CDR3: CASSYSPYQETQYF